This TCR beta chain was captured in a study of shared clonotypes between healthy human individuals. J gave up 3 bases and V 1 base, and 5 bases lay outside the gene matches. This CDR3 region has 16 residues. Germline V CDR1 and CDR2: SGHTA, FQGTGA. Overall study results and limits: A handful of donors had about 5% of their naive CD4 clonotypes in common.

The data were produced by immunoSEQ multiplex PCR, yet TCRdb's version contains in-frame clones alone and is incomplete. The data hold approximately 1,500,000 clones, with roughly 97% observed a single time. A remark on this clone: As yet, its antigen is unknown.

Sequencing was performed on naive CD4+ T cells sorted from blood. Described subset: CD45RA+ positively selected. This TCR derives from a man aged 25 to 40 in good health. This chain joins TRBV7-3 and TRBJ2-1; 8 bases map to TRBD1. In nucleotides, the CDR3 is TGTGCCAGCAGCTTAAGGGCAGGGGGCAGCTACAATGAGCAGTTCTTC. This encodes CASSLRAGGSYNEQFF.